This TCR beta chain was retrieved from a study of response to subunit inactivated influenza vaccine. The study, taken as a whole, reports: The authors suggested that few new T cells are recruited per seasonal influenza vaccination.

About this clonotype: What it recognizes is unknown.

One entry per CDR3 protein, called by TCRdb with MiXCR from the RT-PCR reads. Counted here are approximately 300,000 distinct CDR3 sequences, about 20% occurring once; the ten biggest clones make up 10%. Sequencing was performed on PBMCs from blood, taken less than 22 months after vaccination. The sequence was obtained from a man aged 45 to 75 who received an inactivated influenza vaccine.

The DNA for the CDR3 is TGCAGCGGGAAAAGCACAGATACGCAGTATTTT. It translates to CSGKSTDTQYF. The chain couples TRBV29-1 to TRBJ2-3; D gene unclear. The length of the CDR3 is 11 residues. Per germline, CDR1 SQVTM and CDR2 ANQGSEA. The V gene lost 7 bases and the J gene lost 0 bases, with 5 bases spanning the gap.